The next 8 T cell receptor beta chains were all read from a single sample in a study of patients and donors after allogeneic stem cell transplantation. TCRdb reanalysed the RT-PCR reads using MiXCR and keeps one entry per CDR3 protein. This sample has approximately 150,000 distinct CDR3 sequences, with approximately 24% found just once. Sequencing was done on a sample of blood, either unsorted or a sorted T cell fraction (not recorded which). The receptors stem from a human donor who was either an allogeneic HSCT recipient or a stem cell or donor lymphocyte infusion donor (not recorded which). It is not recorded whose cells these are; they may come from a transplant donor.

The chain employs TRBV7-3 and TRBJ2-1, with D perhaps given as TRBD1 or TRBD2 (6 bases each). V lost 3 bases and J lost 8, with 14 bases in between. This CDR3 region has 14 residues. The germline gives CDR1 SGHTA, CDR2 FQGTGA. The chain's CDR3 is CASSFRGLPYEQFF. In nucleotides, the CDR3 is TGTGCCAGCAGCTTCCGGGGGCTTCCCTATGAGCAGTTCTTC.

The sample holds a few counts of this clonotype. The V gene is TRBV7-2, the J gene TRBJ1-2; D not resolved. Looked up from germline, CDR1 is SGHTA and CDR2 is FQGNSA. This CDR3 has 15 amino acids. Trimming cost V 4 bases and J 1 base, with 13 bases left between them. The CDR3 coding sequence is TGTGCCAGCAGCTACCGTGGGGAGAGTAACTATGGCTACACCTTC. This encodes CASSYRGESNYGYTF.

This clonotype was counted between two and nine times. V and J are TRBV24-1 and TRBJ2-1; D call uncertain. Germline V gives CDR1 KGHDR, CDR2 SFDVKD. This CDR3 is built from 16 residues. Trimming pared 1 base from V and 0 bases from J, leaving 9 bases between. In DNA form, the CDR3 reads TGTGCCACCAGTGATTTAGGTTCTCGCTCCTACAATGAGCAGTTCTTC. Its translation: CATSDLGSRSYNEQFF.

The rearrangement uses TRBV5-1 and TRBJ2-3, with D hard to call. The V and J ends lost 6 bases and 1 base respectively, with 6 bases between them. Germline CDR1 is SGHRS and CDR2 is YFSETQ. CDR3 size: 12 residues. The CDR3 DNA sequence: TGCGCCAGCAACAGCGGCACAGATACGCAGTATTTT. Its protein product is CASNSGTDTQYF.

The chain carries TRBV27 and TRBJ1-3; weak D call: TRBD1 (6 bases). This CDR3 comprises 16 residues. With 8 bases removed from V and 2 bases from J, the gap between germline ends came to 19 bases. The germline V gene has CDR1 MNHEY and CDR2 SMNVEV (reference sequence). The CDR3 protein is CASGLIGGGPGNTIYF. CDR3 in DNA: TGTGCCAGCGGCTTGATCGGGGGGGGCCCTGGAAACACCATATATTTT.

This clonotype was picked up one time. This chain joins TRBV10-3 and TRBJ2-3, with D perhaps TRBD1 or TRBD2 (5 bases each). The CDR3 spans 15 residues. Germline V gene sequence: CDR1 ENHRY, CDR2 SYGVKD. Trimming stripped 6 bases from V and 1 base from J, with 14 bases between. The CDR3 nucleotides are TGTGCCATCAGCCCCCAGGGAGAAGGCACAGATACGCAGTATTTT. Translation gives CAISPQGEGTDTQYF.

The gene calls are TRBV20-1 and TRBJ2-2; 10 positions match TRBD1. Looked up from germline, CDR1 is DFQATT and CDR2 is SNEGSKA (reference sequence). The CDR3 is 14 amino acids. With V trimmed by 5 bases and J by 5 bases, 5 bases remained unmatched. The DNA for the CDR3 is TGCAGTGCTGCGGACAGGGGGGGGACCGGGGAGCTGTTTTTT. Its protein is CSAADRGGTGELFF.

The chain carries TRBV6-5 and TRBJ2-7; D perhaps matches TRBD2 (7 bases). Trimming removed 7 bases from V and 7 bases from J, with 14 bases in between. The CDR3 loop spans 12 amino acids. Germline CDR1 reads MNHEY; CDR2 reads SVGAGI. The CDR3 loop reads CASKGKGGEQYF. Here the CDR3 DNA reads TGTGCCAGCAAGGGTAAGGGGGGGGAGCAGTACTTC.